The 8 T cell receptor beta chains presented below share a single source sample, sequenced in a study of cytomegalovirus exposure and HLA in healthy donors. A multiplex PCR was run with 60 Vbeta primers and 13 Jbeta primers. The repertoire was sequenced with immunoSEQ multiplex PCR; TCRdb's copy has only in-frame clones and lacks some. The table includes 80,000 to 100,000 clones, roughly 70% detected once. The specimen was PBMCs. The receptors stem from a man in his fifties in good health and CMV-seronegative.

The genes are TRBV10-3 and TRBJ1-2; TRBD1 matches 10 bases. Trimming removed 8 bases from V and 2 bases from J; junction bases left unmatched: 14. The CDR3 contains 17 residues. The V gene's germline CDR1 is ENHRY and CDR2 SYGVKD. Here the CDR3 DNA reads TGTGCCATCTCGAGGACAGGGGGATCGGACCCCAACTATGGCTACACCTTC. It is translated as CAISRTGGSDPNYGYTF.

The chain has TRBV29-1 and TRBJ1-1, with D possibly being TRBD1 (6 bases). Germline V gene lookup returns CDR1 SQVTM and CDR2 ANQGSEA. The CDR3 runs to 13 residues. The CDR3 DNA is TGCAGTGTCGAGGGACACGCGAACACTGAAGCTTTCTTT. It codes for CSVEGHANTEAFF.

V and J are TRBV5-8 and TRBJ1-4; 9 positions match TRBD1. The CDR3 has 15 residues. Losses at the gene ends were 0 bases for V and 6 bases for J; bases not matched to a gene: 3. Germline V gene data show CDR1 as SGHTS and CDR2 as YDEGEE. The CDR3 sequence: CASSLADRGDEKLFF. The CDR3 DNA sequence: TGTGCCAGCAGCTTGGCTGACAGGGGGGATGAAAAACTGTTTTTT.

This clone was detected only once. This chain joins TRBV28 and TRBJ2-7, with D perhaps TRBD2 (6 bases). The CDR3 extends over 13 amino acids. Trimming left V 2 bases short and J 4 bases short, with 9 bases between. Germline V gene lookup returns CDR1 MDHEN and CDR2 SYDVKM. The CDR3 DNA is TGTGCCAGCAGTTTAGGAGGGAGGTACGAGCAGTACTTC. Its protein product is CASSLGGRYEQYF.

This chain connects TRBV18 to TRBJ2-5; 9 bases are shared with TRBD1. The V gene's germline CDR1 is KGHSH and CDR2 LQKENI. The CDR3 extends over 14 amino acids. Losses at the gene ends were 5 bases for V and 5 bases for J; bases not matched to a gene: 6. For the CDR3, the DNA is TGTGCCAGCTCAACGAACAGGGGGCAGGAGACCCAGTACTTC. Its protein product is CASSTNRGQETQYF. Using reference TRBV18 and TRBJ2-5 for the parts outside the CDR3, the full variable domain is NAGVMQNPRHLVRRRGQEARLRCSPMKGHSHVYWYRQLPEEGLKFMVYLQKENIIDESGMPKERFSAEFPKEGPSILRIQQVVRGDSAAYFCASSTNRGQETQYFGPGTRLLVL.

The chain links TRBV5-1 to TRBJ2-7, with 9 nucleotides matching TRBD1. Per germline, CDR1 SGHRS and CDR2 YFSETQ. This CDR3 contains 15 residues. V was clipped by 4 bases and J by 2 bases; unmatched bases: 7. The CDR3 region has the DNA TGCGCCAGCAGCCGATCCGGGACAGGGACCTACGAGCAGTACTTC. Translating gives CASSRSGTGTYEQYF.

The rearrangement links TRBV19 to TRBJ2-1; tentative D call: TRBD1 (6 bases). The germline CDR1 and CDR2 sequences are LNHDA and SQIVND (reference sequence). V lost 4 bases, J lost 4 bases, and 8 bases lay in between. This CDR3 has 13 residues. CDR3 sequence (DNA): TGTGCCAGTAGTAGGACAGTTTACAATGAGCAGTTCTTC. Translation: CASSRTVYNEQFF.

CDR3 DNA sequence: TGTGCCAGCAGCTTACGCCGGGTACGGGGATTTGGCGAGCAGTACTTC. Protein sequence: CASSLRRVRGFGEQYF. The chain is built from TRBV7-2 and TRBJ2-7; D perhaps matches TRBD2 (5 bases). Trimming shortened V by 2 bases and J by 6 bases, and 20 bases separated the two germline ends. The V gene's germline CDR1 is SGHTA and CDR2 FQGNSA. The CDR3 is 16 residues long.